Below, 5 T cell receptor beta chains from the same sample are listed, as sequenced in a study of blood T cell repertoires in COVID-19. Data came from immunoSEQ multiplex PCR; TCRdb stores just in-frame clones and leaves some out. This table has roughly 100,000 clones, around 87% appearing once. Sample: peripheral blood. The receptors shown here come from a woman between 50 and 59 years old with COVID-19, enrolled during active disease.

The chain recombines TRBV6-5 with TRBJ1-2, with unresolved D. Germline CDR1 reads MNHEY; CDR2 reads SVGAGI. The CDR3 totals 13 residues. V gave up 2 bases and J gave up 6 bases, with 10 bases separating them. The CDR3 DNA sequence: TGTGCCAGCAGTTACGGGCAGGCCAATGGCTACACCTTC. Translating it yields CASSYGQANGYTF.

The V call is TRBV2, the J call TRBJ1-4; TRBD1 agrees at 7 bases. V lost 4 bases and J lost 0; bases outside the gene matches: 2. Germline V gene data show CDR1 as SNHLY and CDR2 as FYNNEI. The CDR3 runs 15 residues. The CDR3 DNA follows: TGTGCCAGCAGTGGACAGGGCTCAACTAATGAAAAACTGTTTTTT. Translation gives CASSGQGSTNEKLFF.

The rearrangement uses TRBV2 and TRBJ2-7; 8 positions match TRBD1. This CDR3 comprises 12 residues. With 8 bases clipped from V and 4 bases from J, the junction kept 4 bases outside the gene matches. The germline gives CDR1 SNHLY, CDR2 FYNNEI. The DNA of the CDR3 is TGTGCCAGCGACCGGACAGGGTACGAGCAGTACTTC. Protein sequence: CASDRTGYEQYF.

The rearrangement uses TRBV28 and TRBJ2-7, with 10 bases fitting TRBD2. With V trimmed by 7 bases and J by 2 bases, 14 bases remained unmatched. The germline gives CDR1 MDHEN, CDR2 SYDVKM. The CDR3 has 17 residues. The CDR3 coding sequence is TGTGCCAGCAAGGGTAGATCTAGCGGGGGTTGGACCTACGAGCAGTACTTC. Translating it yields CASKGRSSGGWTYEQYF.

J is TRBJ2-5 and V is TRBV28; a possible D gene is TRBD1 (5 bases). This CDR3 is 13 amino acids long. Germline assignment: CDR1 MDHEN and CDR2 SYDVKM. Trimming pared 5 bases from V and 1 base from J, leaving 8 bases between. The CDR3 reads CASSRQCQETQYF. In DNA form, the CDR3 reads TGTGCCAGCAGTCGACAGTGCCAAGAGACCCAGTACTTC.